Listed below are T cell receptor beta chains from one sample, sequenced in a study of CD8 T cells in Susac syndrome. TCRdb re-called the immunoSEQ multiplex PCR reads with MiXCR, one entry per CDR3 protein. The sample has fewer than 60,000 distinct CDR3 sequences, 95% seen once. The sequenced sample was CD8+ T cells from PBMCs. These receptors came from a human donor with Susac syndrome. The CDR3 runs from the conserved cysteine through the conserved F or W. The D gene is left open where the match is weak. Not every row has a clone size; where given, it reads once, few, many or a size class.

cdr3_nt: TGCAGTGCTAGAGATCTGGCCCTCAATGAGCAGTTCTTC
cdr3_aa: CSARDLALNEQFF
clone_size: once
v_call: TRBV20-1
d_call: NA
j_call: TRBJ2-1

cdr3_nt: TGTGCCAGCAGCTTAACGGGCTTGGGCCTAGAATTTGGGGAGCTGTTTTTT
cdr3_aa: CASSLTGLGLEFGELFF
clone_size: NA
v_call: TRBV11-2
d_call: NA
j_call: TRBJ2-2

cdr3_nt: TGTGCCAGCAGCTTCCCAGGAACCCAGGAGACCCAGTACTTC
cdr3_aa: CASSFPGTQETQYF
clone_size: once
v_call: TRBV7-9
d_call: NA
j_call: TRBJ2-5

cdr3_nt: TGTGCCAGCAGCCAAGATGGCGAATATCCAAATTCACCCCTCCACTTT
cdr3_aa: CASSQDGEYPNSPLHF
clone_size: NA
v_call: TRBV14
d_call: NA
j_call: TRBJ1-6

cdr3_nt: TGTGCCAGTACGGACAGCACCAACACTGAAGCTTTCTTT
cdr3_aa: CASTDSTNTEAFF
clone_size: NA
v_call: TRBV12-3/TRBV12-4
d_call: NA
j_call: TRBJ1-1

cdr3_nt: TGTGCCAGCAGTTTGGGCAGGAATGGTGGCTACACCTTC
cdr3_aa: CASSLGRNGGYTF
clone_size: once
v_call: TRBV27
d_call: NA
j_call: TRBJ1-2

cdr3_nt: TGCAGTGCTAGAGAATCGGGGCGCGACACCGGGGAGCTGTTTTTT
cdr3_aa: CSARESGRDTGELFF
clone_size: NA
v_call: TRBV20-1
d_call: NA
j_call: TRBJ2-2

cdr3_nt: TGCGCCAGCAGCTTGGAGTTCCGGGACAGCCCTAGCACAGATACGCAGTATTTT
cdr3_aa: CASSLEFRDSPSTDTQYF
clone_size: NA
v_call: TRBV5-1
d_call: TRBD1
j_call: TRBJ2-3

cdr3_nt: TGTGCCAGCAGCCCACTACCAGGGTCAGGTGGCCAAGAGACCCAGTACTTC
cdr3_aa: CASSPLPGSGGQETQYF
clone_size: NA
v_call: TRBV7-3
d_call: NA
j_call: TRBJ2-5

cdr3_nt: TGTGCCAGTAGTACGAAAAGGGGTTTGGAGACCCAGTACTTC
cdr3_aa: CASSTKRGLETQYF
clone_size: once
v_call: TRBV19
d_call: NA
j_call: TRBJ2-5

cdr3_nt: TGCGCCAGCAGCCAAGTGGGGCCTACCAATGAGCAGTTCTTC
cdr3_aa: CASSQVGPTNEQFF
clone_size: NA
v_call: TRBV4-3
d_call: NA
j_call: TRBJ2-1

cdr3_nt: TGTGCCAGCAGCTTCGGGACTAGCGGGGGGGCCCCAGAGACCCAGTACTTC
cdr3_aa: CASSFGTSGGAPETQYF
clone_size: NA
v_call: TRBV7-3
d_call: TRBD2
j_call: TRBJ2-5

cdr3_nt: TGTGCCAGCAGCTTAGTCTGGGGGGGGCTATACGAGCAGTACTTC
cdr3_aa: CASSLVWGGLYEQYF
clone_size: NA
v_call: TRBV11-2
d_call: NA
j_call: TRBJ2-7

cdr3_nt: TGCAGCGTTGCGGTAGCGGGCACCTACAATGAGCAGTTCTTC
cdr3_aa: CSVAVAGTYNEQFF
clone_size: NA
v_call: TRBV29-1
d_call: TRBD2
j_call: TRBJ2-1

cdr3_nt: TGTGCCAGCAGCATAGGGGGAGAGACCCAGTACTTC
cdr3_aa: CASSIGGETQYF
clone_size: NA
v_call: TRBV7-9
d_call: NA
j_call: TRBJ2-5

cdr3_nt: TGTGCCAGCAGGGTGGGCCGAAGCTCCTACGAGCAGTACTTC
cdr3_aa: CASRVGRSSYEQYF
clone_size: NA
v_call: TRBV12-3/TRBV12-4
d_call: NA
j_call: TRBJ2-7

cdr3_nt: TGTGCCAGCAGGAAAACAGGTCAGCCCCAGCATTTT
cdr3_aa: CASRKTGQPQHF
clone_size: NA
v_call: TRBV28
d_call: NA
j_call: TRBJ1-5

cdr3_nt: TGCAGTGCCATAAGGAGGGGGAACACCGGGGAGCTGTTTTTT
cdr3_aa: CSAIRRGNTGELFF
clone_size: NA
v_call: TRBV20-1
d_call: NA
j_call: TRBJ2-2

cdr3_nt: TGTGCCACCAGCAAAAACCGGGACAGGAACACTGAAGCTTTCTTT
cdr3_aa: CATSKNRDRNTEAFF
clone_size: NA
v_call: TRBV15
d_call: TRBD1
j_call: TRBJ1-1

cdr3_nt: TGTGCCAGTAGTACAAACAGGGTGGGGTGGACTGAAGCTTTCTTT
cdr3_aa: CASSTNRVGWTEAFF
clone_size: NA
v_call: TRBV19
d_call: NA
j_call: TRBJ1-1

cdr3_nt: TGTGCCAGCAGCCCCAGACAGTACCCTAACTCTGGGGCCAACGTCCTGACTTTC
cdr3_aa: CASSPRQYPNSGANVLTF
clone_size: NA
v_call: TRBV9
d_call: NA
j_call: TRBJ2-6

cdr3_nt: TGCGCCAGCACAAACACAGATACGCAGTATTTT
cdr3_aa: CASTNTDTQYF
clone_size: NA
v_call: TRBV4-1
d_call: NA
j_call: TRBJ2-3

cdr3_nt: TGTGCCTGCCCTAACCCTGACAGGCGGCTAGGTGAGGAGCAGTTCTTC
cdr3_aa: CACPNPDRRLGEEQFF
clone_size: NA
v_call: TRBV30
d_call: NA
j_call: TRBJ2-1

cdr3_nt: TGTGCCATCAGTGAGAGGGGGGGGTCAGATACGCAGTATTTT
cdr3_aa: CAISERGGSDTQYF
clone_size: NA
v_call: TRBV10-3
d_call: NA
j_call: TRBJ2-3

cdr3_nt: TGTGCCAGCAGCATGTGGACAGTTGATAATTCACCCCTCCACTTT
cdr3_aa: CASSMWTVDNSPLHF
clone_size: NA
v_call: TRBV5-4
d_call: NA
j_call: TRBJ1-6

cdr3_nt: TGTGCCAGCAGTTACATAGCGGGGGGGCCAGTAACCTCCTACAATGAGCAGTTCTTC
cdr3_aa: CASSYIAGGPVTSYNEQFF
clone_size: NA
v_call: TRBV6-5
d_call: TRBD2
j_call: TRBJ2-1

cdr3_nt: TGTGCCAGCAGCTCCAGCCGGGCCGGAGGTAATGAGCAGTTCTTC
cdr3_aa: CASSSSRAGGNEQFF
clone_size: NA
v_call: TRBV7-9
d_call: NA
j_call: TRBJ2-1

cdr3_nt: TGTGCCAGCAGCTCCGGGACTCCCAACACTGAAGCTTTCTTT
cdr3_aa: CASSSGTPNTEAFF
clone_size: once
v_call: TRBV13
d_call: NA
j_call: TRBJ1-1

cdr3_nt: TGTGCCAGTGGCCCCGGGGCGATCAACTACACCTTC
cdr3_aa: CASGPGAINYTF
clone_size: NA
v_call: TRBV12-3/TRBV12-4
d_call: NA
j_call: TRBJ1-2

cdr3_nt: TGTGCCAGCAGCTTATTAGGAAGAGCCACAGATACGCAGTATTTT
cdr3_aa: CASSLLGRATDTQYF
clone_size: once
v_call: TRBV7-6
d_call: NA
j_call: TRBJ2-3

cdr3_nt: TGCGCCAGCAGCCAAGGGCTAGCGGCATCTCCTCCCAAGCAGTACTTC
cdr3_aa: CASSQGLAASPPKQYF
clone_size: NA
v_call: TRBV4-1
d_call: TRBD2
j_call: TRBJ2-7

cdr3_nt: TGCGCCAGCAGCTTGGGGGCTGAGGGCTACACCTTC
cdr3_aa: CASSLGAEGYTF
clone_size: few
v_call: TRBV5-1
d_call: NA
j_call: TRBJ1-2

cdr3_nt: TGTGCCAGCAGCACCCCCGGGACAGGGGACGACGAGCAGTACTTC
cdr3_aa: CASSTPGTGDDEQYF
clone_size: NA
v_call: TRBV7-9
d_call: TRBD1
j_call: TRBJ2-7

cdr3_nt: TGTGCCAGCAGTTTCGGGTGGACTATCTACGAGCAGTACTTC
cdr3_aa: CASSFGWTIYEQYF
clone_size: few
v_call: TRBV12-3/TRBV12-4
d_call: NA
j_call: TRBJ2-7

cdr3_nt: TGCGCCAGCAGCCAAGGTCTCATCCAAGAGACCCAGTACTTC
cdr3_aa: CASSQGLIQETQYF
clone_size: NA
v_call: TRBV4-1
d_call: NA
j_call: TRBJ2-5

cdr3_nt: TGTGCCAGCAGTTATCAGACCTATTCACCCCTCCACTTT
cdr3_aa: CASSYQTYSPLHF
clone_size: once
v_call: TRBV7-2
d_call: NA
j_call: TRBJ1-6

cdr3_nt: TGCGCCAGCAGCAACGTGGCGAGAAAGCAGTTCTTC
cdr3_aa: CASSNVARKQFF
clone_size: NA
v_call: TRBV4-1
d_call: NA
j_call: TRBJ2-1

cdr3_nt: TGTGCCAGCCACGCTTTCACAGATACGCAGTATTTT
cdr3_aa: CASHAFTDTQYF
clone_size: once
v_call: TRBV6-5
d_call: NA
j_call: TRBJ2-3

cdr3_nt: TGTGCCAGCAGCTACTGGACTAGCGGGATCGGGGAGCTGTTTTTT
cdr3_aa: CASSYWTSGIGELFF
clone_size: NA
v_call: TRBV6-5
d_call: TRBD2
j_call: TRBJ2-2

cdr3_nt: TGTGCCAGCAGTTGGGCTAGCGGGGGGGCCGGGGAGCTGTTTTTT
cdr3_aa: CASSWASGGAGELFF
clone_size: NA
v_call: TRBV27
d_call: TRBD2
j_call: TRBJ2-2

cdr3_nt: TGTGCCAGCAGATTGAGCGAGCGGGGGGGCTGGTACAATGAGCAGTTCTTC
cdr3_aa: CASRLSERGGWYNEQFF
clone_size: NA
v_call: TRBV27
d_call: TRBD2
j_call: TRBJ2-1

cdr3_nt: TGTGCCAGTGGGTGGGTTTCGCCAGGTACGCAGTATTTT
cdr3_aa: CASGWVSPGTQYF
clone_size: NA
v_call: TRBV19
d_call: NA
j_call: TRBJ2-3

cdr3_nt: TGTGCCAGCAGCGTAGGGGGACAGGAGACCTACGAGCAGTACTTC
cdr3_aa: CASSVGGQETYEQYF
clone_size: NA
v_call: TRBV9
d_call: TRBD1
j_call: TRBJ2-7

cdr3_nt: TGCAGCGTTTCGACAGGGGGCGAAGAGACCCAGTACTTC
cdr3_aa: CSVSTGGEETQYF
clone_size: NA
v_call: TRBV29-1
d_call: TRBD1
j_call: TRBJ2-5

cdr3_nt: TGCAGCGTTGAAGGAGGACTAGCGGGTCCCTACGAGCAGTACTTC
cdr3_aa: CSVEGGLAGPYEQYF
clone_size: NA
v_call: TRBV29-1
d_call: TRBD2
j_call: TRBJ2-7

cdr3_nt: TGTGCCAGCAGCTGGGAGGCAGATACGCAGTATTTT
cdr3_aa: CASSWEADTQYF
clone_size: once
v_call: TRBV5-6
d_call: NA
j_call: TRBJ2-3

cdr3_nt: TGTGCCAGCAGTGCCACTAGCGGGGCGAACACCGGGGAGCTGTTTTTT
cdr3_aa: CASSATSGANTGELFF
clone_size: NA
v_call: TRBV2
d_call: TRBD2
j_call: TRBJ2-2

cdr3_nt: TGCAGCGTGCGTCTGGAGAGCTCCTACAATGAGCAGTTCTTC
cdr3_aa: CSVRLESSYNEQFF
clone_size: NA
v_call: TRBV29-1
d_call: NA
j_call: TRBJ2-1